This T cell receptor (beta chain) was observed in a study of T cell changes during pregnancy in multiple sclerosis. The repertoire was sequenced with immunoSEQ multiplex PCR; TCRdb's copy has only in-frame clones and lacks some. The sample shows some 80,000 clones, about 94% of them seen only once. Trimming removed 2 bases from V and 3 bases from J; junction bases left unmatched: 10. Germline loops: CDR1 SGHTA, CDR2 FQGNSA. The length of the CDR3 is 16 residues. The TCR originated in a female donor with multiple sclerosis, enrolled in a pregnancy study. The V and J genes are TRBV7-2 and TRBJ2-7; 7 positions agree with TRBD2. Sequences were derived from CD4+ T cells from peripheral blood mononuclear cells, sampled after pregnancy. The CDR3 spells CASSLSFASGNYEQYF. The CDR3 region has the DNA TGTGCCAGCAGCTTATCCTTTGCTAGCGGTAACTACGAGCAGTACTTC.